The 2 T cell receptor beta chains below all came from one sample that was sequenced in a study of Ad26.COV2.S vaccination and SARS-CoV-2 variants. Regarding treatment: around 19 received Ad26.COV2.S at low or high dose, single or two shots; 5 received placebo; per-sample allocation not given. Samples were taken on day 63 after the first vaccine or placebo injection. This table comes from immunoSEQ multiplex PCR, and its TCRdb copy is limited to in-frame clones, with some not included. The sample holds some 460,000 clones; 80% to 90% are singletons and the top ten take roughly 1.7%. Material: peripheral blood, obtained in a trial of Ad26.COV2.S vaccine versus placebo. These receptors were obtained from a person aged 18-60 years who received the Ad26.COV2.S COVID-19 vaccine or a placebo.

The chain joins TRBV11-2 to TRBJ2-7; maybe TRBD1 (5 bases). The germline V and J ends were trimmed by 5 bases and 5 bases, with 25 bases remaining between them. Germline assignment: CDR1 SGHAT and CDR2 FQNNGV. The CDR3 is 17 residues long. The CDR3 sequence: CASSPLGVFLRADEQYF. In DNA form, the CDR3 reads TGTGCCAGCAGCCCCCTAGGAGTTTTTCTCAGGGCTGACGAGCAGTACTTC.

CDR3 residues: CASSQPRTGQSSYNEQFF. CDR3 sequence (DNA): TGCGCCAGCAGTCAACCGAGGACAGGCCAAAGCTCCTACAATGAGCAGTTCTTC. The chain has TRBV23-1 and TRBJ2-1; TRBD1 aligns across 7 bases. TRBV23-1 belongs to the ORF category, with a function that is uncertain. The CDR3 is made up of 18 amino acids. With V trimmed by 2 bases and J by 0 bases, 10 bases remained unmatched.